Below are 27 T cell receptor beta chains sequenced from a single sample in a study of T cells in Graves' hyperthyroidism and ophthalmopathy. Amplified regions were TCR beta CDR3 sequences from RNA transcripts. Researchers ran a first-round RT-PCR on the TCR CDR3 using the HTBI primer set. Each CDR3 protein gets one entry after TCRdb re-called the multiplex PCR reads with MiXCR. The table shows 600,000 to 900,000 distinct CDR3 sequences, with about 16% occurring only once. The sequencing sample was made of blood. These receptors were collected from a man aged 18 to 29 with Graves' hyperthyroidism.

V and J are TRBV5-5 and TRBJ2-1, with a possible D match to TRBD2 (5 bases). The V end lost 4 bases, the J end lost 9 bases, and 23 bases lay between the germline ends. CDR1 and CDR2 from the germline V gene are SGHKS and YYEKEE (reference sequence). CDR3 length: 16 residues. The CDR3 DNA reads TGTGCCAGCAGCCTAACGAGGGTACCCCAGAACAGTGAGCAGTTCTTC. It encodes CASSLTRVPQNSEQFF.

Notes on this clonotype: This may come from a read error, since a much larger clone is one base off. The chain couples TRBV28 to TRBJ2-7; possible D gene TRBD2, 5 bases. The V end was cut by 6 bases, the J end by 5 bases, with 11 bases between. Germline loops: CDR1 MDHEN, CDR2 SYDVKM. CDR3 length equals 12 residues. The CDR3 DNA is TGTGCCAGCAGGTTCAAGGAGGACGAGCAGTACTTC. Protein sequence: CASRFKEDEQYF.

This sequence joins TRBV29-1 and TRBJ1-2; tentatively, D is TRBD1 (5 bases). V was shortened by 0 bases and J by 5 bases, with 7 bases between the two germline ends. From germline, CDR1 is SQVTM and CDR2 ANQGSEA. The CDR3 is 12 residues long. The CDR3 loop is CSVEDRVYGYTF. In nucleotides, the CDR3 is TGCAGCGTTGAAGACAGGGTTTATGGCTACACCTTC.

In its sample, this clonotype was seen many times. J is TRBJ2-5 and V is TRBV11-2, with D hard to call. V was cut by 2 bases and J by 5 bases, with 6 bases left in between. Germline CDR1 and CDR2: SGHAT and FQNNGV. The CDR3 contains 12 residues. CDR3 region: CASSLSEETQYF. For the CDR3, the DNA is TGTGCCAGCAGCTTATCAGAGGAGACCCAGTACTTC.

This sequence joins TRBV30 and TRBJ2-7, with D perhaps matching TRBD2 (6 bases). CDR1 and CDR2 (germline): GTSNPN, SVGIG (reference sequence). V was cut by 0 bases and J by 6 bases, with 18 bases left in between. The CDR3 totals 15 residues. This CDR3 reads CAWSVGLAKTCEQYF. Here the CDR3 DNA reads TGTGCCTGGAGTGTAGGTCTAGCGAAGACCTGCGAGCAGTACTTC.

This clonotype was detected ten times or more. The chain combines TRBV28 with TRBJ1-2; D perhaps matches TRBD1 (5 bases). This CDR3 comprises 14 residues. In germline, CDR1 is MDHEN, CDR2 SYDVKM. V gave up 5 bases and J gave up 3 bases, with 13 bases separating them. Here the CDR3 reads CASSPGTKDYGYTF. The CDR3 nucleotides are TGTGCCAGCAGTCCCGGGACGAAAGACTATGGCTACACCTTC.

This clonotype was found a few times. V usage is TRBV18 and J usage is TRBJ1-2; the match to TRBD1 covers 7 bases. Trimming cost V 3 bases and J 8 bases; bases outside gene matches: 12. The CDR3 is 15 amino acids. From germline, CDR1 is KGHSH and CDR2 LQKENI. In DNA form, the CDR3 reads TGTGCCAGCTCACCTCTTGGACAGGCGGACTGGGGCTACACCTTC. Its translation is CASSPLGQADWGYTF.

This chain uses TRBV20-1 with TRBJ2-7, with D possibly being TRBD2 (5 bases). Germline lookup yields CDR1 DFQATT and CDR2 SNEGSKA (reference sequence). This CDR3 contains 15 residues. V was trimmed by 5 bases and J by 0 bases, leaving 17 bases between them. CDR3 DNA sequence: TGCAGTGCTTCTGGACGGGATTTAAGCTCCTACGAGCAGTACTTC. It codes for CSASGRDLSSYEQYF.

The chain couples TRBV7-8 to TRBJ2-1; 9 bases agree with TRBD2. This CDR3 is built from 18 residues. Germline-derived CDR1 and CDR2 are SGHVS and FQNEAQ. V trimming: 1 base; J trimming: 12 bases; junction bases outside the gene matches: 19. The CDR3, as DNA: TGTGCCAGCAGCTTAGAAGCCCGATTAGCGGGAGCGAGGTACGGGCAGTTCTTC. Encoded protein: CASSLEARLAGARYGQFF.

This clonotype was recorded many times. J is TRBJ2-3 and V is TRBV6-6, with D unresolved. The CDR3 sequence is 15 residues long. Germline-derived CDR1 and CDR2 are MNHNY and SVGAGI (reference sequence). The V gene lost 0 bases and the J gene lost 3 bases, with 10 bases spanning the gap. In DNA form, the CDR3 reads TGTGCCAGCAGTTACTCGTACATACCGACAGATACGCAGTATTTT. Protein sequence: CASSYSYIPTDTQYF.

This clonotype showed up many times. The V gene is TRBV6-1, the J gene TRBJ2-7; 9 positions agree with TRBD1. The ends lost 6 bases at V and 2 bases at J; junction bases unmatched: 11. CDR1 and CDR2 (germline): MNHNS, SASEGT. The CDR3 has 16 amino acids. The CDR3 nucleotides are TGTGCCAGCAGAAAAGTGCCGGGACAGGGACCCTACGAGCAGTACTTC. Its protein product is CASRKVPGQGPYEQYF.

The V call is TRBV28, the J call TRBJ1-3, with TRBD1 identical over 10 bases. Losses at the gene ends were 1 base for V and 2 bases for J; bases not matched to a gene: 2. The V gene's germline CDR1 is MDHEN and CDR2 SYDVKM. The CDR3 is 16 residues long. Here the CDR3 reads CASSLSGTGAGNTIYF. For the CDR3, the DNA is TGTGCCAGCAGTTTATCGGGGACAGGGGCTGGAAACACCATATATTTT.

The J gene is TRBJ2-3, the V gene TRBV4-3, with 10 bases lining up with TRBD2. The CDR3 contains 17 residues. The V gene end was trimmed by 0 bases and the J gene end by 1 base; junction bases not matched to a gene: 4. The germline V gene encodes CDR1 LGHNA and CDR2 YSLEER. The CDR3 region has the DNA TGCGCCAGCAGCCAAGATAAAGGGACTAGCGGCACAGATACGCAGTATTTT. Residues: CASSQDKGTSGTDTQYF.

This clonotype was found many times. J is TRBJ2-2 and V is TRBV20-1; TRBD1 agrees at 9 bases. V lost 4 bases, J lost 1 base, and 1 base stayed unmatched. This CDR3 has 14 residues. CDR1 is DFQATT and CDR2 is SNEGSKA in the germline V gene (reference sequence). The CDR3 DNA reads TGCAGTGCTAAGGGACAGGGGAACACCGGGGAGCTGTTTTTT. Translating gives CSAKGQGNTGELFF.

Ten or more counts support this clonotype. The rearrangement links TRBV5-6 to TRBJ2-5; D is undetermined. The V gene lost 5 bases and the J gene lost 5 bases, with 13 bases spanning the gap. Germline V gene lookup returns CDR1 SGHDT and CDR2 YYEEEE. CDR3 length: 13 amino acids. This chain's CDR3 is CASSFRAWETQYF. CDR3 bases: TGTGCCAGCAGTTTCCGTGCGTGGGAGACCCAGTACTTC.

This clonotype appeared a few times. The rearrangement uses TRBV19 and TRBJ2-7; D is perhaps TRBD1 (7 bases). The CDR3 contains 12 residues. V lost 2 bases and J lost 6, with 8 bases in between. Germline V gives CDR1 LNHDA, CDR2 SQIVND (reference sequence). CDR3 region: CASSIQGGEQYF. CDR3 sequence (DNA): TGTGCCAGTAGTATACAGGGGGGCGAGCAGTACTTC.

This clonotype was observed a handful of times. The genes are TRBV12-3 or TRBV12-4 and TRBJ2-5, with TRBD2 as a possible D gene (5 bases). Trimming removed 6 bases from V and 5 bases from J, with 19 bases in between. The CDR3 has 15 amino acids. In DNA, the CDR3 is TGTGCCAGCAGAAAAAGGACCCCCGGGGAGGAGACCCAGTACTTC. It is translated as CASRKRTPGEETQYF.

The genes are TRBV20-1 and TRBJ1-1; the D is unclear. Trimming left V 0 bases short and J 1 base short, with 6 bases between. The CDR3 is made up of 13 amino acids. The germline V gene encodes CDR1 DFQATT and CDR2 SNEGSKA (reference sequence). As DNA, the CDR3 is TGCAGTGCTAGAGATCATCGGAACACTGAAGCTTTCTTT. Its protein product is CSARDHRNTEAFF.

In its sample, this clonotype was seen many times. V usage is TRBV6-5 and J usage is TRBJ1-2; no firm D call. Germline CDR1 MNHEY, CDR2 SVGAGI. V was trimmed by 0 bases and J by 5 bases, leaving 10 bases between them. CDR3 length equals 14 residues. CDR3 sequence: CASSYSSRWYGYTF. DNA for the CDR3: TGTGCCAGCAGTTACTCATCCAGGTGGTATGGCTACACCTTC.

A few counts support this clonotype. The chain recombines TRBV20-1 with TRBJ1-5; D gene uncertain. Trimming took off 7 bases at V and 1 base at J, with 2 bases between the two ends. Looked up from germline, CDR1 is DFQATT and CDR2 is SNEGSKA (reference sequence). The CDR3 is made up of 10 amino acids. CDR3 protein: CSGSNQPQHF. The CDR3 DNA sequence: TGCAGTGGGAGCAATCAGCCCCAGCATTTT.

The chain couples TRBV4-1 to TRBJ1-1; no clear D gene. Germline-derived CDR1 and CDR2 are MGHRA and YSYEKL. V lost 0 bases and J 1 base, leaving 6 bases between the germline ends. This CDR3 comprises 14 residues. Here the CDR3 DNA reads TGCGCCAGCAGCCAAGAAGGTGGGAACACTGAAGCTTTCTTT. Translating gives CASSQEGGNTEAFF.

This clonotype was found many times. The rearrangement links TRBV6-2 or TRBV6-3 to TRBJ1-1; D unresolved. The CDR3 runs to 19 residues. Trimming removed 7 bases from V and 4 bases from J, with 31 bases in between. Germline CDR1 is MNHEY and CDR2 is SVGEGT. The CDR3 here is CASTHRVEGKARIRTEAFF. CDR3 nucleotide sequence: TGTGCCAGCACCCACCGGGTTGAGGGCAAAGCCCGAATTCGCACTGAAGCTTTCTTT.

This clonotype was recorded many times. The J gene is TRBJ2-2, the V gene TRBV7-9; 7 bases map to TRBD1. Germline trimming cut 5 bases from V and 1 base from J; bases unmatched to any gene: 7. CDR1 is SEHNR, CDR2 FQNEAQ, per germline (reference sequence). The CDR3 is 16 amino acids. CDR3 nucleotides: TGTGCCAGCAGCGCCTATCGGACAGGGAACACCGGGGAGCTGTTTTTT. Its protein product is CASSAYRTGNTGELFF.

Ten or more counts support this clonotype. The rearrangement links TRBV28 to TRBJ2-7; TRBD1 aligns across 8 bases. Germline loops: CDR1 MDHEN, CDR2 SYDVKM. Trimming took 2 bases from V and 5 from J; bases not matched to a gene: 20. This CDR3 has 19 amino acids. This CDR3 is CASSLAWGKRTGIRDEQYF. The CDR3 nucleotides read TGTGCCAGCAGTTTAGCCTGGGGAAAACGGACAGGGATCAGGGACGAGCAGTACTTC.

This rearrangement joins TRBV7-9 to TRBJ2-7, with D possibly matching TRBD1 (6 bases). The ends were cut back, 5 bases at V and 4 bases at J, with 21 bases in the middle. Germline loops: CDR1 SEHNR, CDR2 FQNEAQ (reference sequence). This CDR3 contains 16 residues. The CDR3 here is CASSQGSRQERYEQYF. CDR3 bases: TGTGCCAGCAGCCAAGGGTCTCGACAGGAAAGGTACGAGCAGTACTTC.

This clonotype was seen repeatedly, ten times or more. The CDR3 sequence: CASSLDYYTQYF. CDR3 DNA: TGTGCCAGCAGCTTAGATTATTATACGCAGTATTTT. The rearrangement links TRBV11-2 to TRBJ2-3; D gene uncertain. Germline V gene lookup returns CDR1 SGHAT and CDR2 FQNNGV. V lost 0 bases to trimming and J lost 7 bases, with 5 bases between them. CDR3 length equals 12 residues.

The J gene is TRBJ1-3, the V gene TRBV9; 8 positions match TRBD1. Trimming at V came to 3 bases and at J to 0 bases, leaving 2 bases not matched to a gene. The CDR3 contains 15 residues. Germline values: CDR1 SGDLS, CDR2 YYNGEE. This CDR3 is CASSAGGPSGNTIYF. The CDR3 coding sequence is TGTGCCAGCAGCGCAGGGGGCCCCTCTGGAAACACCATATATTTT.